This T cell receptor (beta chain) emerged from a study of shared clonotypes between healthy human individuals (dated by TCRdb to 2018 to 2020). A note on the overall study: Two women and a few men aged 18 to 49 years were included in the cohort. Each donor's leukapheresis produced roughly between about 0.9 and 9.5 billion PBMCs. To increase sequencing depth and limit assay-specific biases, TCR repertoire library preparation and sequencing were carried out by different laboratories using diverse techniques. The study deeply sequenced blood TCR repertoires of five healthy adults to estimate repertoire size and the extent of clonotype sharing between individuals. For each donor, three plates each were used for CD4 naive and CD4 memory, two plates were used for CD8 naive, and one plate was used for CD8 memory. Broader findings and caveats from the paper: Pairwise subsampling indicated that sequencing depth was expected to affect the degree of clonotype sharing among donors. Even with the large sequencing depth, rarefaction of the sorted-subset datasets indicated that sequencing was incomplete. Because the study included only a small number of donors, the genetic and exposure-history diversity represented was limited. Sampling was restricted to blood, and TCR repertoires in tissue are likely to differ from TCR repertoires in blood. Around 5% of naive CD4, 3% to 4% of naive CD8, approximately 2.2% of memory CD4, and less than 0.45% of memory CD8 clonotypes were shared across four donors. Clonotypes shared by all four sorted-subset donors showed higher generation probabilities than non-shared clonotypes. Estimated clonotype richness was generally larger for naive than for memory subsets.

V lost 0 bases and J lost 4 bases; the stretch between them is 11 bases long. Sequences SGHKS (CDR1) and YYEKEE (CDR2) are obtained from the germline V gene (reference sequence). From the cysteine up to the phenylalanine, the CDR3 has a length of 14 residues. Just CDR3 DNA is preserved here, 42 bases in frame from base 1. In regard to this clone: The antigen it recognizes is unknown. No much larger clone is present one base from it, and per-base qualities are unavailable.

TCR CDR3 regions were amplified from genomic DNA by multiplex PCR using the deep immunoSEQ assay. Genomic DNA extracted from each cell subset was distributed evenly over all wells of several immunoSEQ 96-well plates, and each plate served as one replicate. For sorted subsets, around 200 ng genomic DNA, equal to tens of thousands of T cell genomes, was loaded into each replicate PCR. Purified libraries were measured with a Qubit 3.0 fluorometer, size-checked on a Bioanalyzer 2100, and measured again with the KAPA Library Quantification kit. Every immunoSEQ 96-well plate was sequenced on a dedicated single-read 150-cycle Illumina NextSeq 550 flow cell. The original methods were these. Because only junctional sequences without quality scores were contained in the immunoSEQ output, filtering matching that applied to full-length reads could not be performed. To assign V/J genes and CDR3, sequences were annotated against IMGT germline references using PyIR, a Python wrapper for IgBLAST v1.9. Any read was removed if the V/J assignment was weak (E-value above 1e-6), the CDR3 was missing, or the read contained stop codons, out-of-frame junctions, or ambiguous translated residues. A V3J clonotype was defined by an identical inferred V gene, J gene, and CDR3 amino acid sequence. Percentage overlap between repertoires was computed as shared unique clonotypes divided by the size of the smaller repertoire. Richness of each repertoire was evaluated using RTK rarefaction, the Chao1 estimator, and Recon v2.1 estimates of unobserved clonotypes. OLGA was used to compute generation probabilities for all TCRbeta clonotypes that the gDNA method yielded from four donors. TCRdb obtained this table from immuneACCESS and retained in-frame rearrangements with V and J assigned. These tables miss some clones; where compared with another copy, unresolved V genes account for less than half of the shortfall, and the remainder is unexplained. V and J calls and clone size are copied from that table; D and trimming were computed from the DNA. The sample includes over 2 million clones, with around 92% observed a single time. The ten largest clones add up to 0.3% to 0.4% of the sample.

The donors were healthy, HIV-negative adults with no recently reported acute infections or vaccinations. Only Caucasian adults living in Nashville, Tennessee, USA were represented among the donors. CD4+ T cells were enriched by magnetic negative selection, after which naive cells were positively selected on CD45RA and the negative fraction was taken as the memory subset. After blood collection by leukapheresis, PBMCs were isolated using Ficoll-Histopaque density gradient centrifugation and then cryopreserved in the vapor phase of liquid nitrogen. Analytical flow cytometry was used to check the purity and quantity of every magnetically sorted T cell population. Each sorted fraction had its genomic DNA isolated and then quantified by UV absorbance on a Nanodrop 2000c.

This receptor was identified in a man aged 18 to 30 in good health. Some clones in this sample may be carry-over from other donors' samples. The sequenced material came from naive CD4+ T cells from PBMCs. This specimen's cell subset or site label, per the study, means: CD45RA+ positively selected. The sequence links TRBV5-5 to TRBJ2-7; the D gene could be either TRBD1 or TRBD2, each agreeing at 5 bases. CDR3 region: CASSLEWGWYEQYF. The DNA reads TGTGCCAGCAGCTTGGAGTGGGGGTGGTACGAGCAGTACTTC. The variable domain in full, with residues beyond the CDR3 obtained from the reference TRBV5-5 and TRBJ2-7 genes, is DAGVTQSPTHLIKTRGQQVTLRCSPISGHKSVSWYQQVLGQGPQFIFQYYEKEERGRGNFPDRFSARQFPNYSSELNVNALLLGDSALYLCASSLEWGWYEQYFGPGTRLTVT.